The entry that follows covers one T cell receptor beta chain sequence. Its target is unknown. This record belongs to a study of T cells in localized non-small cell lung cancer. General study results and limits: In adjacent lung, a median about 50 of the top 100 tumor clones were found.

CDR1 is MNHEY and CDR2 is SMNVEV in the germline V gene (reference sequence). This CDR3 contains 16 residues. With 4 bases clipped from V and 2 bases from J, the junction kept 7 bases outside the gene matches. Data came from immunoSEQ multiplex PCR; TCRdb stores just in-frame clones and leaves some out. The sample shows 25,000 to 35,000 clones, about 80% of them seen only once. Sequenced here: peripheral blood mononuclear cells, sampled before any cancer treatment. The V and J genes are TRBV27 and TRBJ2-7; 11 bases map to TRBD2. This sequence was found in a man aged 40 to 70 with stage III lung adenocarcinoma. As DNA, the CDR3 is TGTGCCAGCAGTTCCCTTCCACTAGCGGGGGCCTACGAGCAGTACTTC. Protein product: CASSSLPLAGAYEQYF.